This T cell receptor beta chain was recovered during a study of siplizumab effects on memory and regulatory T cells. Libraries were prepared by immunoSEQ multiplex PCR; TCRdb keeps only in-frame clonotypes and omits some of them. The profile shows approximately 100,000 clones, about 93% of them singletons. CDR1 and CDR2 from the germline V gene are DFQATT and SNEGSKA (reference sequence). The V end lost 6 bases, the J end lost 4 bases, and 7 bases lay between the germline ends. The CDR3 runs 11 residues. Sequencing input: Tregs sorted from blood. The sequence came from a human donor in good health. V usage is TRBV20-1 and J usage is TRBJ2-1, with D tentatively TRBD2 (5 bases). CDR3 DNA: TGCAGTGCGGAGGCTTACAATGAGCAGTTCTTC. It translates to CSAEAYNEQFF.